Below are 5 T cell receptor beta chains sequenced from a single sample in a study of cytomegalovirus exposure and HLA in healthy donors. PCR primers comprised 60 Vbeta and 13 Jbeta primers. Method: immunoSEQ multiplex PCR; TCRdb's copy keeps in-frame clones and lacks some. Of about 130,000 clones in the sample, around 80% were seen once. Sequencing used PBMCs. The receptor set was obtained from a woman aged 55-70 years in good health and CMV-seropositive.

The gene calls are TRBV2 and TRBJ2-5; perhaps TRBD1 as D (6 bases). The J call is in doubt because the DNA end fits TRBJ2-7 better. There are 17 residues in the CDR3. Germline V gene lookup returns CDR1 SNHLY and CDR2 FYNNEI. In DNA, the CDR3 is TGTGCCACAGTGTTGCGTAGGTATAGACAGGAGCTCTACGAGCAGTACTTC. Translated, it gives CATVLRRYRQELYEQYF.

The CDR3 DNA follows: TGTGCCAGCTCACCACCGGGACAGGGGGCTTACAATCAGCCCCAGCATTTT. Protein sequence: CASSPPGQGAYNQPQHF. This sequence joins TRBV18 and TRBJ1-5; 12 bases are a match to TRBD1. Trimming cost V 0 bases and J 3 bases; bases outside gene matches: 3. Germline CDR1 KGHSH, CDR2 LQKENI. The CDR3 consists of 17 residues.

The CDR3 nucleotides read TGTGCCAGCAGTTCAGGGCAAGGTCAGCCCCAGCATTTT. Translating gives CASSSGQGQPQHF. The chain is built from TRBV25-1 and TRBJ1-5, with a possible D match to TRBD1 (5 bases). The V end lost 5 bases, the J end lost 6 bases, and 11 bases lay between the germline ends. Germline V gene data show CDR1 as MGHDK and CDR2 as SYGVNS. This CDR3 spans 13 amino acids.

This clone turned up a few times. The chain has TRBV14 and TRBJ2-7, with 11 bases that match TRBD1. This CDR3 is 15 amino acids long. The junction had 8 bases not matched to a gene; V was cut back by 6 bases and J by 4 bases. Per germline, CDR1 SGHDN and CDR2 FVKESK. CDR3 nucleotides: TGTGCCAGCAGTTTCGGACAGGGGGCTGGGTACGAGCAGTACTTC. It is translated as CASSFGQGAGYEQYF.

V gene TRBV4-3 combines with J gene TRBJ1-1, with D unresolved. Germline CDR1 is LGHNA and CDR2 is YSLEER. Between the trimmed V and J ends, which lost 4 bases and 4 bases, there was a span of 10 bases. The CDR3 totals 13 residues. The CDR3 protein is CASSRRESTEAFF. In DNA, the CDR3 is TGCGCCAGCAGCCGAAGGGAGAGCACTGAAGCTTTCTTT.